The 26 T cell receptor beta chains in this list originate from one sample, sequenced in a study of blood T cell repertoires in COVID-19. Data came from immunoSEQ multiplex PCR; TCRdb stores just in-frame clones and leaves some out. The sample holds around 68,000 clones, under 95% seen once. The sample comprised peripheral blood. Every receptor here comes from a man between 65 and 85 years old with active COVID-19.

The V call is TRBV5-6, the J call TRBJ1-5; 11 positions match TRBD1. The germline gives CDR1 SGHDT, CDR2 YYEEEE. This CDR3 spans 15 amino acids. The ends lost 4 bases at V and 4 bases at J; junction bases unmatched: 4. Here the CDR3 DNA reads TGTGCCAGCAGCCCCGGGACAGGGGGTAATCAGCCCCAGCATTTT. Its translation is CASSPGTGGNQPQHF.

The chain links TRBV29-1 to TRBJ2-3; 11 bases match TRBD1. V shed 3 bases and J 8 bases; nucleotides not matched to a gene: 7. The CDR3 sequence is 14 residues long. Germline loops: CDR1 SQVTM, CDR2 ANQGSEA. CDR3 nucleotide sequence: TGCAGCGTTGATATTGGACAGGGGGCGGGTACGCAGTATTTT. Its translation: CSVDIGQGAGTQYF.

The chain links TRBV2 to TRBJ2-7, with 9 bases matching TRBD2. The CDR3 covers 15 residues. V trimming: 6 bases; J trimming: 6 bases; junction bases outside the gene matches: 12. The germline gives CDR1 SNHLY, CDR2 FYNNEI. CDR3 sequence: CASSQSRGGESEQYF. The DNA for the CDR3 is TGTGCCAGCAGCCAATCGCGGGGGGGCGAGTCCGAGCAGTACTTC.

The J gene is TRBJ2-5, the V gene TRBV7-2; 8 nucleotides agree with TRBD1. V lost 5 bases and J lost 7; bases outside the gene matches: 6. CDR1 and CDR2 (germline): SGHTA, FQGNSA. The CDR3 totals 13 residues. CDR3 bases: TGTGCCAGCAGCGCGCAGGGGGCAGGGACCCAGTACTTC. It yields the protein CASSAQGAGTQYF.

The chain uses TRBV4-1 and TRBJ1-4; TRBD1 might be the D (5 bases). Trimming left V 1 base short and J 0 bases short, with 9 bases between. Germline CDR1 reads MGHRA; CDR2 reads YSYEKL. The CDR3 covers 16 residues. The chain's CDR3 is CASSQGATATNEKLFF. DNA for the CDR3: TGCGCCAGCAGCCAAGGCGCGACAGCAACTAATGAAAAACTGTTTTTT.

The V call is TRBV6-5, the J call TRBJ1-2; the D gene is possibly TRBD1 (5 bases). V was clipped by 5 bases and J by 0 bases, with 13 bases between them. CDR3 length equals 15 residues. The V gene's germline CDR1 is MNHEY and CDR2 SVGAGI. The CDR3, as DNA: TGTGCCAGCAGTCGTGGACAAATTGCTAACTATGGCTACACCTTC. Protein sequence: CASSRGQIANYGYTF.

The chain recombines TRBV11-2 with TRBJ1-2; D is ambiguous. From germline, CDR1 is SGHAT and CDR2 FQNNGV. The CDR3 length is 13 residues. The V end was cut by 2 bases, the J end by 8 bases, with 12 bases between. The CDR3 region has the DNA TGTGCCAGCAGCTTAAGTGCAGAGGGCGGCTACACCTTC. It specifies CASSLSAEGGYTF.

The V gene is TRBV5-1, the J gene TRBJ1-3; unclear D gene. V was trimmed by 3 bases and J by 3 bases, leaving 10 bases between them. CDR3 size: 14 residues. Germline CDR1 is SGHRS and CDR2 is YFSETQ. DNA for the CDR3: TGCGCCAGCAGCTCCTATGGGAGTGGAAACACCATATATTTT. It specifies CASSSYGSGNTIYF.

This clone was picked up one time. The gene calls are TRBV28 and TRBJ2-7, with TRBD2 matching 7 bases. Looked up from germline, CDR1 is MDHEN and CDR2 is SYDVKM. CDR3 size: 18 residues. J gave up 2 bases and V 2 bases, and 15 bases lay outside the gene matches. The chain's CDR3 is CASSLAPYGTKGPYEQYV. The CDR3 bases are TGTGCCAGCAGTTTAGCCCCCTACGGGACTAAGGGGCCCTACGAGCAGTACGTC.

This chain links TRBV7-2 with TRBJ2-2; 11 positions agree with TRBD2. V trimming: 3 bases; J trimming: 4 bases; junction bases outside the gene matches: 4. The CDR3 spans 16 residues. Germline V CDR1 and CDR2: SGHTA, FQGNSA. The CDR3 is CASSFSGGASTGELFF. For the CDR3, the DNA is TGTGCCAGCAGCTTTAGCGGGGGGGCGTCCACCGGGGAGCTGTTTTTT.

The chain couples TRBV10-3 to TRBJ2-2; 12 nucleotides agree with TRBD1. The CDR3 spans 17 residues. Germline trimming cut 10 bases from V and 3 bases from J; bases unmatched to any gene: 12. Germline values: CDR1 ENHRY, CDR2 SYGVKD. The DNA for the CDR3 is TGTGCCACAAATTCGCCGGGACAGGGGGCCGACACCGGGGAGCTGTTTTTT. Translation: CATNSPGQGADTGELFF.

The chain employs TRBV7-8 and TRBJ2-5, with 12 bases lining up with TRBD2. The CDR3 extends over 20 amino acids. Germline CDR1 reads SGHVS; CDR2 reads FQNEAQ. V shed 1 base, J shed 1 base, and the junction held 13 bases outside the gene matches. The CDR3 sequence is CASSLVWLAGGNLPQETQYF. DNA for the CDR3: TGTGCCAGCAGCTTAGTATGGCTAGCGGGGGGGAATCTCCCCCAAGAGACCCAGTACTTC.

CDR3 amino acids: CASIRGEGWSEAFF. The DNA of the CDR3 is TGTGCCAGCATCCGGGGAGAGGGTTGGTCTGAAGCTTTCTTT. This chain uses TRBV5-6 with TRBJ1-1; D is undetermined. Germline loops: CDR1 SGHDT, CDR2 YYEEEE. V was clipped by 6 bases and J by 6 bases, with 18 bases between them. The CDR3 totals 14 residues.

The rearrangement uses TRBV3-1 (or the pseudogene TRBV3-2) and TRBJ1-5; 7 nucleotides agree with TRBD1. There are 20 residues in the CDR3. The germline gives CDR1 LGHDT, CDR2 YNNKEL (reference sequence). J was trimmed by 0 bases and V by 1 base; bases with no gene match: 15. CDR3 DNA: TGTGCCAGCAGCCAAGTCCGAGGACAGACAGGGCGGTATAGCAATCAGCCCCAGCATTTT. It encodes CASSQVRGQTGRYSNQPQHF.

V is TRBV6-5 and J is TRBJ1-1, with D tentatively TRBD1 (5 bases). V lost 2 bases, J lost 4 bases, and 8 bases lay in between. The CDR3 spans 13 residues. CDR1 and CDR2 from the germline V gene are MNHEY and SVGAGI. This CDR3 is CASSYGAATEAFF. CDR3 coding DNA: TGTGCCAGCAGTTACGGGGCAGCCACTGAAGCTTTCTTT.

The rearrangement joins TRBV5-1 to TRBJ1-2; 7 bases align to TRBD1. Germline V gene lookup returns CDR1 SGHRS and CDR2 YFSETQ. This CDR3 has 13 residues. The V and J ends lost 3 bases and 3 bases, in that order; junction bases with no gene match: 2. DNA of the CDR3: TGCGCCAGCAGCTGGACAGGAGACTATGGCTACACCTTC. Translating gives CASSWTGDYGYTF.

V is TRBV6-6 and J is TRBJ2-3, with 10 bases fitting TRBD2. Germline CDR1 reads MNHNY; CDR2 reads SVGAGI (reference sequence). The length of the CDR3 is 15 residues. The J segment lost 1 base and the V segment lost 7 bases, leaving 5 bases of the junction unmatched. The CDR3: CASKSGGAGTDTQYF. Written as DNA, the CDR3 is TGTGCCAGCAAAAGCGGGGGGGCCGGCACAGATACGCAGTATTTT.

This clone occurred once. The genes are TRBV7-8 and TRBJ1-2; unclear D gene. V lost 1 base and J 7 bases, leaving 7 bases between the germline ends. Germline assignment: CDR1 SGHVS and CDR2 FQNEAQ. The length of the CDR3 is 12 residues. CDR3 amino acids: CASSLERGGYTF. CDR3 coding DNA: TGTGCCAGCAGCTTAGAACGCGGTGGCTACACCTTC.

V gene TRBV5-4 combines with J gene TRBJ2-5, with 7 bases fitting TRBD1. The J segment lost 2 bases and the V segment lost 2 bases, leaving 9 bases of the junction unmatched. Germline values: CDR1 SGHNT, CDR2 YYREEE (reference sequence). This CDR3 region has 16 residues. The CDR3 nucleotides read TGTGCCAGCAGCTTCCCCGGGACAGTAGGACAAGAGACCCAGTACTTC. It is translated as CASSFPGTVGQETQYF.

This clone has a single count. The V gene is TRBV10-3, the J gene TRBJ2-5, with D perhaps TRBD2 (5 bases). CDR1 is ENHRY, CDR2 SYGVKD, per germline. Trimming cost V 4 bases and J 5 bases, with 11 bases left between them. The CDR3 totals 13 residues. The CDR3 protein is CAISAGEVETQYF. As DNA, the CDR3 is TGTGCCATCAGTGCCGGGGAAGTTGAGACCCAGTACTTC.

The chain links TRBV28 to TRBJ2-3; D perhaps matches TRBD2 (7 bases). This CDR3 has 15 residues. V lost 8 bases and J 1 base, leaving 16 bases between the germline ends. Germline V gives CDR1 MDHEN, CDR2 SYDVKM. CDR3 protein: CASVWGGWGTDTQYF. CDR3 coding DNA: TGTGCCAGCGTTTGGGGGGGCTGGGGCACAGATACGCAGTATTTT.

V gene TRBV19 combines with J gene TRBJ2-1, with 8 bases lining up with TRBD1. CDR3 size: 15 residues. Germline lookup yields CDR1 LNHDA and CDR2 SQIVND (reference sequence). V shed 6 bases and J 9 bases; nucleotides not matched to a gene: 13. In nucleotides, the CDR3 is TGTGCCAGTAGCCCAAACCCCAGGGGGCTGGGTGAGCAGTTCTTC. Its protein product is CASSPNPRGLGEQFF.

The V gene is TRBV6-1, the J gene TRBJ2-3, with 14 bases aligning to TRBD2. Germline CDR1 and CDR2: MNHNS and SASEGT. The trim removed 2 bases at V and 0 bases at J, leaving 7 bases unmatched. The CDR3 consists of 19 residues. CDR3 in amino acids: CASSELGTSGGLSTDTQYF. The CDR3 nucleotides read TGTGCCAGCAGTGAACTAGGGACTAGCGGGGGCCTAAGCACAGATACGCAGTATTTT.

The CDR3 coding sequence is TGCGCCAGCAGCTTGATGGTGTCAGGGGTTGGGGATGAGCAGTTCTTC. It yields the protein CASSLMVSGVGDEQFF. V gene TRBV5-1 combines with J gene TRBJ2-1; possible D gene TRBD1, 6 bases. Germline loops: CDR1 SGHRS, CDR2 YFSETQ. The CDR3 is 16 amino acids. The germline V and J ends were trimmed by 1 base and 8 bases, with 19 bases remaining between them. The full variable domain, rest sourced from reference TRBV5-1 and TRBJ2-1, is KAGVTQTPRYLIKTRGQQVTLSCSPISGHRSVSWYQQTPGQGLQFLFEYFSETQRNKGNFPGRFSGRQFSNSRSEMNVSTLELGDSALYLCASSLMVSGVGDEQFFGPGTRLTVL.

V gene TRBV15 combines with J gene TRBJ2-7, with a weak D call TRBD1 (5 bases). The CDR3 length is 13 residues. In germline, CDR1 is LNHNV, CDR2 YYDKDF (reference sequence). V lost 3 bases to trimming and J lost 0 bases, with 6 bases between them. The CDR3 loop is CATSRDNSYEQYF. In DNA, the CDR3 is TGTGCCACCAGCAGGGACAACTCCTACGAGCAGTACTTC.

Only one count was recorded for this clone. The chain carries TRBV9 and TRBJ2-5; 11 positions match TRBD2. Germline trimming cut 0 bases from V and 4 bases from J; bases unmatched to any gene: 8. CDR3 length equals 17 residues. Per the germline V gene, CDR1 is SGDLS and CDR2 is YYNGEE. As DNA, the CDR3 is TGTGCCAGCAGCGTAGTGGCTAGCGGGGGGCTCGGAGAGACCCAGTACTTC. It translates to CASSVVASGGLGETQYF.